The subject of this entry is one TCR beta chain. Its antigen remains unidentified. This sample is drawn from a study of regulatory T cells in long-lasting Graves disease. Relying on iRepertoire HTBI primers and Arm-PCR of CDR3 regions, the team built TCR beta libraries. TCRdb itself ran the multiplex PCR reads through MiXCR, one entry per CDR3 protein. The sample contains about 310,000 distinct CDR3 sequences, around 20% of which appear only once. The germline V gene has CDR1 KGHSY and CDR2 FQNENV. The CDR3 extends over 18 amino acids. Unmatched junction bases numbered 7, after V lost 0 bases and J lost 0 bases. Time point described: persistent/refractory GD, antithyroid drugs over 5 years with positive TRAb. The TCR library was made from RNA extracted from PBMCs. General study findings and limits: The study examined only peripheral blood, not thyroid tissue.

The sample here was peripheral blood mononuclear cells (PBMCs), taken when the disease was refractory, from a patient treated with antithyroid drugs. The rearrangement uses TRBV16 and TRBJ1-3; 8 bases agree with TRBD1. The origin of this receptor is a female donor with Graves disease. Here the CDR3 reads CASSQSAGQVFSGNTIYF. The CDR3, as DNA: TGTGCCAGCAGCCAATCGGCGGGACAGGTCTTCTCTGGAAACACCATATATTTT.